This T cell receptor beta chain was recorded in a study of T cells in Graves' hyperthyroidism and ophthalmopathy. Amplified regions were TCR beta CDR3 sequences from RNA transcripts. TCR CDR3 regions were first amplified by RT-PCR with HTBI primers. Via MiXCR, TCRdb re-called the multiplex PCR reads, giving one row per CDR3 protein. The sample contains about 680,000 distinct CDR3 sequences, under 45% of which appear only once. This CDR3 spans 15 amino acids. CDR1 and CDR2 from the germline V gene are MGHDK and SYGVNS. V trimming: 6 bases; J trimming: 5 bases; junction bases outside the gene matches: 8. Recently diagnosed hyperthyroidism of less than 2 months' duration affected patients aged 18 to 65.

This clonotype was sampled from a woman between 40 and 55 years old with Graves' hyperthyroidism. The source material was blood. The chain employs TRBV25-1 and TRBJ2-7, with 12 bases lining up with TRBD1. In DNA form, the CDR3 reads TGTGCCAGCAGACGACCGGGACAGGGGGCCCACGAGCAGTACTTC. Translating gives CASRRPGQGAHEQYF.